This T cell receptor beta chain came from a study of tumor-infiltrating lymphocytes in primary liver carcinoma. General observations from the study: Blood had a significantly lower top-250-clone fraction than tumors did (p = 0.039).

Priming with a constant-region primer yielded TCR beta cDNA from 400 to 500 ng total RNA. Slightly modified ARM-PCR served as the procedure for the TCR beta libraries. These libraries came from three rounds of nested multiplex PCR. The study ran its first two PCR rounds for nine to eleven cycles each, using TRBV1-TRBV30 forward primers and a C-beta reverse primer. A single record per CDR3 protein comes from TCRdb applying MiXCR to the multiplex PCR reads. In the table there are some 20,000 distinct CDR3 sequences, over 70% of which are singletons. As to this clonotype: Its antigen is as yet unknown. One end of the junction fails to match germline, which may point to a read error.

The CDR3 loop spans 14 amino acids. DNA and RNA were both co-extracted from approximately 22-30 mg of bulk tissue that had not been sorted. Viable tumor cells exceeded 85% in all tumor samples. Sequenced sample: liver tumor tissue from sampling region 4. The subset: tumor region T4, right-lateral pole. The chain combines TRBV12-3 or TRBV12-4 with TRBJ1-1; D unresolved. The clonotype was recovered from a woman aged 25 to 45 with primary liver carcinoma and hepatitis B virus infection. Here the CDR3 reads CAGSLQILNTETFF. CDR3 nucleotide sequence: TGTGCCGGCAGTTTACAGATACTGAACACTGAAACTTTCTTT.